Listed below are T cell receptor beta chains from one sample, sequenced in a study of T-cell memory formation after mild COVID-19. TCRdb ran MiXCR on the 5' RACE reads and lists one entry per CDR3 protein. The sample lists almost 250,000 distinct CDR3 sequences; over 15% were seen once. Material: PBMCs or a T cell subset sorted from them (not recorded which). The source is an adult woman who had mild COVID-19 (a few samples of this study predate the infection). Cell type and time point are not known. Each CDR3 is given with its conserved first and last residue. D genes are given only for firm matches. Clone size is shown for a subset of rows, as once, few, many or a class of expanded clone.

v_gene	d_gene	abundance	j_gene	len	CDR3nt	CDR3aa
TRBV29-1	-	-	TRBJ1-1	13	TGCAGCGTTGAAGATCTGGGCCGTACTGAAGCTTTCTTT	CSVEDLGRTEAFF
TRBV7-2	TRBD2	few	TRBJ2-3	16	TGTGCCAGCAGCCGTGGACTAGCGGGTACAGAGGATACGCAGTATTTT	CASSRGLAGTEDTQYF
TRBV6-5	TRBD2	-	TRBJ2-1	14	TGTGCCAGCAGTTACTCTAGGACTAGCCTCGAGCAGTTCTTC	CASSYSRTSLEQFF
TRBV4-3	-	-	TRBJ2-2	16	TGCGCCAGCAGCCAAGATGGGCCGTGGTCAGACCGGGAGCTGTTTTTT	CASSQDGPWSDRELFF
TRBV4-3	-	-	TRBJ1-4	16	TGCGCCAGCAGCCAAGATCGGTACAGGACATCTGAAAAACTGTTTTTT	CASSQDRYRTSEKLFF
TRBV5-6	-	-	TRBJ1-2	12	TGTGCCAGCAGCTCTGCAGACTATGGCTACACCTTC	CASSSADYGYTF
TRBV7-2	-	few	TRBJ1-1	14	TGTGCCAGCAGCTTGGGAGGACAGAGCACTGAAGCTTTCTTT	CASSLGGQSTEAFF
TRBV29-1	-	-	TRBJ1-1	16	TGCAGCGTTCCCGGAAGCCTGGGCACGCTGAACACTGAAGCTTTCTTT	CSVPGSLGTLNTEAFF
TRBV20-1	-	-	TRBJ2-2	15	TGCAGTGCTAACAGGGGGGGGCCGAACACCGGGGAGCTGTTTTTT	CSANRGGPNTGELFF
TRBV20-1	-	-	TRBJ1-2	13	TGCAGTGCTTGGGACGGCACTAACTATGGCTACACCTTC	CSAWDGTNYGYTF
TRBV7-8	TRBD1	few	TRBJ1-4	16	TGTGCCAGCAGCTTAGGCCAGGGGGCAACTAATGAAAAACGGTTTTTT	CASSLGQGATNEKRFF
TRBV5-1	-	-	TRBJ2-2	13	TGCGCCAGCAGCTTACACAGGACCGGGGAGCTGTTTTTT	CASSLHRTGELFF
TRBV12-3/TRBV12-4	-	-	TRBJ1-1	13	TGTGCCAGCAGTAGACAGAGGAACACTGAAGCTTTCTTT	CASSRQRNTEAFF
TRBV6-2/TRBV6-3	TRBD1	-	TRBJ1-5	15	TGTGCCAGCAGTTCGGACAGGGGGCGTGATCAGCCCCAGCATTTT	CASSSDRGRDQPQHF
TRBV4-1	TRBD1	-	TRBJ2-7	17	TGCGCCAGCAGCCAAGACCCTGGACAGGGGGCTTCCTACGAGCAGTACTTC	CASSQDPGQGASYEQYF
TRBV11-2	TRBD1	many	TRBJ1-2	13	TGTGCCAGCAGCTTAGGCTACAGGGGTGGCTACACCTTC	CASSLGYRGGYTF
TRBV7-3	-	many	TRBJ2-6	14	TGTGCCAGCACCCGGGAATCTGGGGCCAACGTCCTGACTTTC	CASTRESGANVLTF
TRBV7-9	-	-	TRBJ2-3	16	TGTGCCAGCAGCCGTTTTTCAGCTCCCCTAACAGATACGCAGTATTTT	CASSRFSAPLTDTQYF
TRBV3-1	TRBD2	-	TRBJ2-5	18	TGTGCCAGCAGCCAAGAGAGACTAGCGGGACGAGGGTTGGAGACCCAGTACTTC	CASSQERLAGRGLETQYF
TRBV30	-	few	TRBJ1-2	12	TGTGCCTGCGAGGGGCAGGTCTATGGCTACACCTTC	CACEGQVYGYTF
TRBV6-1	-	-	TRBJ1-6	14	TGTGCCAGCAGTGAAATGGAGGGCAATTCACCCCTCCACTTT	CASSEMEGNSPLHF